These T cell receptor beta chains were read from a single sample in a study of blood T cell repertoires in COVID-19. Sequencing was performed with immunoSEQ multiplex PCR; in TCRdb, only in-frame clones are kept and a portion is missing. Of 110,000 to 150,000 clones listed, roughly three quarters are singletons. The sample consisted of PBMCs or T cells enriched from blood (not recorded which). These receptors were obtained from a woman aged 45-65 years who had recovered from COVID-19. Both conserved end residues are part of each CDR3. A D gene is named only where the DNA matches it firmly. Clone size is stated in some rows and not others, as once, few, many or a class when expanded.

V: TRBV19
J: TRBJ1-2
size: .
D: .
DNA: TGTGCCAGTAGTATTCCGGGCTATGGCTACACCTTC
CDR3: CASSIPGYGYTF

V: TRBV6-1
J: TRBJ1-5
size: .
D: .
DNA: TGTGCCAGCAGTGGGACACAGGGAGCGGGGTCATTCGATCAGCCCCAGCATTTT
CDR3: CASSGTQGAGSFDQPQHF

V: TRBV6-5
J: TRBJ2-1
size: once
D: .
DNA: TGTGCCAGCAGTTATGGAGGGAGTACCTACAATGAGCAGTTCTTC
CDR3: CASSYGGSTYNEQFF

V: TRBV7-9
J: TRBJ1-6
size: few
D: TRBD1
DNA: TGTGCCAGCAGCTTAGGTGGTGGACAGGGGCGGAATTCACCCCTCCACTTT
CDR3: CASSLGGGQGRNSPLHF

V: TRBV29-1
J: TRBJ2-1
size: .
D: .
DNA: TGCAGCGCTAAGAGAGCCCTCCACTCCAATGAGCAGTTCTTC
CDR3: CSAKRALHSNEQFF

V: TRBV28
J: TRBJ1-5
size: once
D: TRBD1
DNA: TGTGCCAGCAGTCCGTTGGACAGGGGAGGCAATCAGCCCCAGCATTTT
CDR3: CASSPLDRGGNQPQHF

V: TRBV28
J: TRBJ1-2
size: once
D: .
DNA: TGTGCCAGCAGGGACAGTAGCTATGGCTACACCTTC
CDR3: CASRDSSYGYTF

V: TRBV2
J: TRBJ1-5
size: .
D: .
DNA: TGTGCCAGCAGCCCCTCCGAGGGACACTTCCATAGCAATCAGCCCCAGCATTTT
CDR3: CASSPSEGHFHSNQPQHF

V: TRBV6-5
J: TRBJ1-2
size: .
D: TRBD1
DNA: TGTGCCAGCAGATCCGGGGGGCAGGGGGCTGATGGCTACACCTTC
CDR3: CASRSGGQGADGYTF

V: TRBV27
J: TRBJ1-5
size: .
D: TRBD1
DNA: TGTGCCAGCAGTAACCGACAGGGATTGCAGCCCCAGCATTTT
CDR3: CASSNRQGLQPQHF

V: TRBV12-5
J: TRBJ1-1
size: .
D: .
DNA: TGTGCTAGTGGTTTGTTGGGGAGCACTGAAGCTTTCTTT
CDR3: CASGLLGSTEAFF

V: TRBV5-1
J: TRBJ2-3
size: .
D: TRBD2
DNA: TGCGCCAGCAGATGGGGCGGGGGGGCAGATACGCAGTATTTT
CDR3: CASRWGGGADTQYF

V: TRBV3-1/TRBV3-2
J: TRBJ2-1
size: .
D: TRBD2
DNA: TGTGCCAGCAGCCAGGCCGGGACTAGCGGGGGTTATGAGCAGTTCTTC
CDR3: CASSQAGTSGGYEQFF

V: TRBV5-6
J: TRBJ1-2
size: .
D: TRBD1
DNA: TGTGCCAGCAGCTTGACAGGGGGTATGGCTAACTATGGCTACACCTTC
CDR3: CASSLTGGMANYGYTF

V: TRBV3-1/TRBV3-2
J: TRBJ2-7
size: .
D: TRBD2
DNA: TGTGCCAGCAGCGGGGGGGCCTACGAGCAGTACTTC
CDR3: CASSGGAYEQYF

V: TRBV6-5
J: TRBJ1-2
size: once
D: .
DNA: TGTGCCAGCAGTTACTCCGGACAGCACCGCTATGGCTACACCTTC
CDR3: CASSYSGQHRYGYTF

V: TRBV5-1
J: TRBJ2-3
size: .
D: .
DNA: TGCGCCAGCAGCTTGTCAGGGGCGTCGACAGATACGCAGTATTTT
CDR3: CASSLSGASTDTQYF

V: TRBV7-8
J: TRBJ2-1
size: .
D: .
DNA: TGTGCCAGCATCGTGATCCCCAGGGGTGCATCCTACAATGAGCAGTTCTTC
CDR3: CASIVIPRGASYNEQFF

V: TRBV3-1/TRBV3-2
J: TRBJ2-3
size: .
D: TRBD2
DNA: TGTGCCAGCAGCCAAGCTGCTAGCGGCCGACCAGATACGCAGTATTTT
CDR3: CASSQAASGRPDTQYF

V: TRBV28
J: TRBJ2-3
size: .
D: TRBD2
DNA: TGTGCCAGCAGACGTCAAGGTCTAGCGGACCCTAGCACAGATACGCAGTATTTT
CDR3: CASRRQGLADPSTDTQYF

V: TRBV11-2
J: TRBJ2-1
size: .
D: .
DNA: TGTGCCAGCAGCCTAATCCCGGGTCCTGAGCAGTTCTTC
CDR3: CASSLIPGPEQFF

V: TRBV9
J: TRBJ2-2
size: .
D: .
DNA: TGTGCCAGCAGCCCCCGACATGATTACGGGGAGCTGTTTTTT
CDR3: CASSPRHDYGELFF